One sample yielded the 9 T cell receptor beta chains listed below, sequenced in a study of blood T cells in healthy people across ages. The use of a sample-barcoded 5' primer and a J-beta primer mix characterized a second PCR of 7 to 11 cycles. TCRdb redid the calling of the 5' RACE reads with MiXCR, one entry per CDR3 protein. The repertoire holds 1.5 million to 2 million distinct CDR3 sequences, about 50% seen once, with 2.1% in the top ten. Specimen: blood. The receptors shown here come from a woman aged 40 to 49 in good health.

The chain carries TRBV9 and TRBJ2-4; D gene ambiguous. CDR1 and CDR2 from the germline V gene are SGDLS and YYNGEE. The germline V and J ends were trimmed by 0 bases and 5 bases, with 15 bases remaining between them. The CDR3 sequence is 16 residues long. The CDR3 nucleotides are TGTGCCAGCAGCGTAGCTACTCAGGACCCCCAAAACATTCAGTACTTC. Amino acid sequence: CASSVATQDPQNIQYF.

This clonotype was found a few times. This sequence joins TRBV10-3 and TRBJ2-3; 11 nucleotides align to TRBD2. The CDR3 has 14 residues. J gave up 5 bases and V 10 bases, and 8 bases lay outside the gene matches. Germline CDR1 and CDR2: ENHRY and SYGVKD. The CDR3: CASRSGGAEDTQYF. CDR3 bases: TGTGCCAGCCGTAGCGGGGGGGCAGAAGATACGCAGTATTTT.

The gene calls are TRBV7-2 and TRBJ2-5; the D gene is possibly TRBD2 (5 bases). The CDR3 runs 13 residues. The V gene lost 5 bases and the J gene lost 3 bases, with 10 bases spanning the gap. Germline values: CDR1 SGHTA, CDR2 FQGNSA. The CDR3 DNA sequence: TGTGCCAGCAGCAATAGCGTCGAAGAGACCCAGTACTTC. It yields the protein CASSNSVEETQYF.

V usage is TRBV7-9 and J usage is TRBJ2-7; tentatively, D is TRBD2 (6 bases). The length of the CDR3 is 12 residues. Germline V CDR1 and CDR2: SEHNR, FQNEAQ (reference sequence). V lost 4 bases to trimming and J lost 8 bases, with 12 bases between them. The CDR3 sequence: CASSSGVGQQYF. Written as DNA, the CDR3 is TGTGCCAGCAGCTCGGGGGTGGGCCAGCAGTACTTC.

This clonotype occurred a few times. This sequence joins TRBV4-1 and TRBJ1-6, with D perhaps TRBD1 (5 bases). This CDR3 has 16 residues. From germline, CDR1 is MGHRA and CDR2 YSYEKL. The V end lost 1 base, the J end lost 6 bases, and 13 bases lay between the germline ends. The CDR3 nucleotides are TGCGCCAGCAGCCAAGGATGGGGGTTAAGTAATTCACCCCTCCACTTT. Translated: CASSQGWGLSNSPLHF.

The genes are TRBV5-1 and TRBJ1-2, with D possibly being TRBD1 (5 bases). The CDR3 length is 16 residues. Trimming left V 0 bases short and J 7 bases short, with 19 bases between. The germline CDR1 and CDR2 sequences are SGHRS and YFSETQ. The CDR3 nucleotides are TGCGCCAGCAGCTTGGCCCAACAGGTGGAGAGGACTGGCTACACCTTC. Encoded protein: CASSLAQQVERTGYTF.

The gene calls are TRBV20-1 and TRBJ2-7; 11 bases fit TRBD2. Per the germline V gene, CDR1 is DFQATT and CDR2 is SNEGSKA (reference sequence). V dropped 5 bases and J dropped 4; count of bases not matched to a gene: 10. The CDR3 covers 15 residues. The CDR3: CSAPSSLAGGYEQYF. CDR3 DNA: TGCAGTGCTCCGTCCTCGCTAGCGGGGGGTTACGAGCAGTACTTC.

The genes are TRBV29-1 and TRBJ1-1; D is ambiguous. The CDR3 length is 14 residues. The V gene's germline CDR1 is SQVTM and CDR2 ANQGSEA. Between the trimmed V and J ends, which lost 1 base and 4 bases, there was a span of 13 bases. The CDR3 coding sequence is TGCAGCGTTGAAGTGTGGAAGGCGAGCACTGAAGCTTTCTTT. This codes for CSVEVWKASTEAFF.

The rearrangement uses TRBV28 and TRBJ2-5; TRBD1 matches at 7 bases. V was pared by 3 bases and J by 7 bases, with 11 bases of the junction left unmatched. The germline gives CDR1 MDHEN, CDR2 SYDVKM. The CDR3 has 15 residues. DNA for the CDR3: TGTGCCAGCAGTTTGGAAGGCACAGGGGTGATGACCCAGTACTTC. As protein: CASSLEGTGVMTQYF.